Described below is a single T cell receptor (beta chain) sequence and its context. Its matching antigen is unknown. TCRdb reprocessed the 5' RACE reads, with one entry per CDR3 protein and no DNA. The specimen's table records 250,000 to 300,000 distinct CDR3 sequences. The source of the sample is a study of T cells expressing NK-cell markers. Study in general: Researchers got TCR beta repertoires out of sorted CD3+CD56+NKG2C+, CD3+CD56+NKG2C- and CD3+CD56-NKG2C+ T cells. There were seven HCMV-seropositive donors and one seronegative donor among the eight sequenced.

Study results and limitations: Dominance of the CD3+CD56-NKG2C+ fraction by these clonotypes also held in a handful of donors.

Germline CDR1 is LGHNA and CDR2 is YSLEER. This CDR3 contains 16 residues. The rearrangement links TRBV4-3 to TRBJ2-5; the D call from TCRdb, TRBD2, cannot be confirmed without DNA. What was sequenced was blood T cells: a sorted CD56 or NKG2C T cell subset, CD4+ or CD8+ T cells, or bulk PBMC T cells (not recorded which). This receptor was taken from a man in his late teens or twenties in good health. The CDR3 loop reads CASSQGVQGPLETQYF.